This T cell receptor (beta chain) was identified in a study of T cells in localized non-small cell lung cancer. The V gene's germline CDR1 is LNHDA and CDR2 SQIVND (reference sequence). This CDR3 has 17 residues. V shed 4 bases and J 2 bases; nucleotides not matched to a gene: 9. The table came from immunoSEQ multiplex PCR; TCRdb's copy has only in-frame clones and leaves some out. This table holds approximately 100,000 clones, roughly 93% found once. This clone has a single count. As yet, its antigen is unknown. Study-level findings and limits: Uninvolved adjacent lung, not tumor, had the highest T cell clonality. Sequencing was restricted to one tumor region; therefore, heterogeneity remains possible. Those with higher blood T cell density had longer overall survival. In adjacent lung, a median roughly 56 of the top 100 tumor clones were found.

The starting material was PBMCs, obtained before any cancer treatment. V and J are TRBV19 and TRBJ1-5; 9 bases line up with TRBD1. The TCR originated in a woman aged 40 to 75 with stage II squamous cell lung carcinoma. CDR3: CASSKQGASLGNQPQHF. The CDR3 bases are TGTGCCAGTAGTAAACAGGGGGCGAGTTTGGGCAATCAGCCCCAGCATTTT.